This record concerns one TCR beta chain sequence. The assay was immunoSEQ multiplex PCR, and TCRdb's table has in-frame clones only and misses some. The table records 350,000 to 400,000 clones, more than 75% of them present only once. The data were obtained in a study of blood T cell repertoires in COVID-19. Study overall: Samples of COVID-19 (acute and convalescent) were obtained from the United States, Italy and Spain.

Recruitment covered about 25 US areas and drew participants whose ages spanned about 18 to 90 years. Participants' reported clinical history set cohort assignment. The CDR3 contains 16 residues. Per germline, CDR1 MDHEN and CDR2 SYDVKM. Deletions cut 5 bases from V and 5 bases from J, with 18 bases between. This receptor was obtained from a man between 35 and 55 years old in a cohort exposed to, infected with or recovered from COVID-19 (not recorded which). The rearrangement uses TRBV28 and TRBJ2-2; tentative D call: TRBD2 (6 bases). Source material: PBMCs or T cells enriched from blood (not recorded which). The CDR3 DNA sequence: TGTGCCAGCAGTATTGTTCGACATGGGGGGACCGGGGAGCTGTTTTTT. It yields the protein CASSIVRHGGTGELFF.